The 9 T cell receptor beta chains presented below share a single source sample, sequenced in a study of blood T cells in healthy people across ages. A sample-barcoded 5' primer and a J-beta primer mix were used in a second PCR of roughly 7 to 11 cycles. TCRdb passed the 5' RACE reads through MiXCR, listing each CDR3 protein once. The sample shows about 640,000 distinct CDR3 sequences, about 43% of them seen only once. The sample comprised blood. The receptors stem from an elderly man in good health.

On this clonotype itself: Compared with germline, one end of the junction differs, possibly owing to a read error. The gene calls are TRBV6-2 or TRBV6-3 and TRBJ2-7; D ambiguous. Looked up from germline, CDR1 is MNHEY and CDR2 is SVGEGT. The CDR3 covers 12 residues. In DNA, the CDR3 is TGTGCCGGCAGTTACCGTTCCTACGAGCAGTACTTC. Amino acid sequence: CAGSYRSYEQYF.

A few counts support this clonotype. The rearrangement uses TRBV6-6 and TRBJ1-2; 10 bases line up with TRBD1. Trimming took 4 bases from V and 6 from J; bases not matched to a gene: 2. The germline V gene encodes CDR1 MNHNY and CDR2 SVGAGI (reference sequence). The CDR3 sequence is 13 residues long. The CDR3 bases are TGTGCCAGCAGTTCCGGGACAGGGGATGGCTACACCTTC. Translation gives CASSSGTGDGYTF.

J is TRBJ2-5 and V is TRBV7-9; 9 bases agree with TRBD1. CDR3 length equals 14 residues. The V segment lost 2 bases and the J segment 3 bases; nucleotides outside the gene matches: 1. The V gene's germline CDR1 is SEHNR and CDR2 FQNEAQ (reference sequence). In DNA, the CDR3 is TGTGCCAGCAGCTTAACAGGGGGCGAAGAGACCCAGTACTTC. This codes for CASSLTGGEETQYF.

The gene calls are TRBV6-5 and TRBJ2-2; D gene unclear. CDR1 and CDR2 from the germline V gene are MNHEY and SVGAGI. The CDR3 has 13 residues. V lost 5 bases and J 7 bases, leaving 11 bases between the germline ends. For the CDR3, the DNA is TGTGCCAGCAGTCCGCGTCGGAACGGGGAGCTGTTTTTT. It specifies CASSPRRNGELFF.

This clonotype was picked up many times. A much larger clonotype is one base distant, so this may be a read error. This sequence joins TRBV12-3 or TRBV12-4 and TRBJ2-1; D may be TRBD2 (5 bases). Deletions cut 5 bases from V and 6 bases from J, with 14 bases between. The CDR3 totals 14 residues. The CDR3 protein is CASSAGLHRNEQFF. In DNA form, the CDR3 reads TGTGCCAGCAGTGCAGGACTCCACCGCAATGAGCAGTTCTTC.

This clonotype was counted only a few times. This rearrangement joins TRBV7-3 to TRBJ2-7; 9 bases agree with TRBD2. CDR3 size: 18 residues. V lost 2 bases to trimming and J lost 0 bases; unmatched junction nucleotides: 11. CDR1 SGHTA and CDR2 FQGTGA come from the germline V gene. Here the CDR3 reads CASSLAASGTTSSYEQYF. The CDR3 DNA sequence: TGTGCCAGCAGCTTAGCGGCTAGCGGGACTACGAGCTCCTACGAGCAGTACTTC.

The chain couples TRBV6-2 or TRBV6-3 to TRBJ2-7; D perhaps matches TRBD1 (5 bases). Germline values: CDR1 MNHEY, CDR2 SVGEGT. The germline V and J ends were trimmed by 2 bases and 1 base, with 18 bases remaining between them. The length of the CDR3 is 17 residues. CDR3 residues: CASSYGATNAISYEQYF. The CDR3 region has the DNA TGTGCCAGCAGTTACGGGGCGACAAACGCTATATCCTACGAGCAGTACTTC.

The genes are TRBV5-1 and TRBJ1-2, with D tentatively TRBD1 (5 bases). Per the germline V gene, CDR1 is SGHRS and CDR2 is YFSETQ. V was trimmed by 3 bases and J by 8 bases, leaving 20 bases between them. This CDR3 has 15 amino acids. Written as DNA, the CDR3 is TGCGCCAGCAGCTCCGGGACGGCACCCTTCGGCGGCTACACCTTC. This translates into CASSSGTAPFGGYTF.

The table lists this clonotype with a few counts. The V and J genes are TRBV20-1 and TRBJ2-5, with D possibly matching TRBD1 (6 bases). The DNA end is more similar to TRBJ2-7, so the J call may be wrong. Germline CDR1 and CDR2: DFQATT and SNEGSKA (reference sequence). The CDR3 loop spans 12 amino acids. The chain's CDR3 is CSAPDSLREQYF. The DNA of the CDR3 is TGCAGTGCCCCGGACAGTCTTCGCGAGCAGTACTTC.